This T cell receptor beta chain was sequenced during a study of brain T cells in children with intractable seizures. Sequencing was performed with immunoSEQ multiplex PCR; in TCRdb, only in-frame clones are kept and a portion is missing. The profile shows about 340,000 clones, about 93% of them singletons. Time point: blood from clinic visit 5 months post-surgery; TSC patient then seizure free. The sequenced cases were selected for having the highest brain T cell transcript signatures. Pre-surgery treatment included at least one anti-epileptic drug. There are 15 residues in the CDR3. Germline lookup yields CDR1 SGHTA and CDR2 FQGTGA. Trimming took 5 bases from V and 6 from J; bases not matched to a gene: 5.

This clonotype originated in a boy less than two years old with tuberous sclerosis and intractable seizures. Sequenced material: peripheral blood, taken approximately 5 months after surgery. The chain combines TRBV7-3 with TRBJ2-5; 14 bases align to TRBD2. This CDR3 is CASSPTSGGGKTQYF. CDR3 DNA sequence: TGTGCCAGCAGCCCGACTAGCGGGGGGGGTAAGACCCAGTACTTC.